Below are 31 T cell receptor beta chains sequenced from a single sample in a study of beta chain features in type 1 diabetes. What was sequenced were expressed TCRB transcripts, since all of the isolated RNA had been reverse transcribed. Here immunoSEQ multiplex PCR was the method, and the copy in TCRdb shows in-frame clones only, minus some. The sample includes about 150,000 clones, about 7.3% of them seen just once. The sample taken for sequencing was central memory CD4+ T cells from blood. Every receptor here comes from a man aged 18 to 29 in good health.

This clone was counted a few times. This chain links TRBV5-1 with TRBJ2-1; D is perhaps TRBD1 (6 bases). The V gene's germline CDR1 is SGHRS and CDR2 YFSETQ. The V end was cut by 0 bases, the J end by 15 bases, with 19 bases between. The CDR3 totals 14 residues. CDR3 protein: CASSLGLGAGGRFF. The CDR3 coding sequence is TGCGCCAGCAGCTTGGGTTTGGGGGCAGGAGGTCGGTTCTTC.

This chain connects TRBV6-5 to TRBJ2-3; D ambiguous. Germline V gene data show CDR1 as MNHEY and CDR2 as SVGAGI. V was pared by 7 bases and J by 0 bases, with 5 bases between. The CDR3 is made up of 12 amino acids. CDR3 nucleotides: TGTGCCAGCAAGACAAGCACAGATACGCAGTATTTT. Its translation: CASKTSTDTQYF.

This clone came up a few times. This chain connects TRBV19 to TRBJ1-5; tentatively, D is TRBD1 (5 bases). The CDR3 is made up of 13 amino acids. Between the trimmed V and J ends, which lost 6 bases and 10 bases, there was a span of 16 bases. Germline V gene data show CDR1 as LNHDA and CDR2 as SQIVND (reference sequence). In DNA, the CDR3 is TGTGCCAGTAGGCCGTCGGGGGAGGACCCCCAGCATTTT. This encodes CASRPSGEDPQHF.

The rearrangement uses TRBV7-9 and TRBJ2-7, with D perhaps TRBD1 (6 bases). V was clipped by 8 bases and J by 7 bases, with 15 bases between them. The germline CDR1 and CDR2 sequences are SEHNR and FQNEAQ (reference sequence). This CDR3 is built from 12 residues. The CDR3 DNA is TGTGCCAGCGACAGGACGGATCGGGAGCAGTACTTC. This translates into CASDRTDREQYF.

This clone came up many times. This rearrangement joins TRBV9 to TRBJ2-7; TRBD2 agrees at 11 bases. The V and J ends lost 3 bases and 3 bases, in that order; junction bases with no gene match: 5. This CDR3 region has 15 residues. CDR1 is SGDLS and CDR2 is YYNGEE in the germline V gene. The CDR3 bases are TGTGCCAGCAGCGCAGGACTAGCGGGCCTCTACGAGCAGTACTTC. This gives the protein CASSAGLAGLYEQYF.

The genes are TRBV5-1 and TRBJ1-1; no clear D. Germline V gene data show CDR1 as SGHRS and CDR2 as YFSETQ. Between the trimmed V and J ends, which lost 2 bases and 1 base, there was a span of 6 bases. The CDR3 spans 13 residues. The CDR3 loop reads CASSFNGNTEAFF. The CDR3 DNA reads as TGCGCCAGCAGCTTTAACGGGAACACTGAAGCTTTCTTT. Full variable domain (outside the CDR3, taken from reference TRBV5-1 and TRBJ1-1): KAGVTQTPRYLIKTRGQQVTLSCSPISGHRSVSWYQQTPGQGLQFLFEYFSETQRNKGNFPGRFSGRQFSNSRSEMNVSTLELGDSALYLCASSFNGNTEAFFGQGTRLTVV.

The rearrangement joins TRBV5-1 to TRBJ2-3, with 11 bases fitting TRBD2. The CDR3 consists of 15 residues. Germline V gene lookup returns CDR1 SGHRS and CDR2 YFSETQ. Trimming removed 3 bases from V and 3 bases from J; junction bases left unmatched: 3. Written as DNA, the CDR3 is TGCGCCAGCAGCTCCATAGCGGGGGGGACAGATACGCAGTATTTT. This codes for CASSSIAGGTDTQYF.

In its sample, this clone was seen a few times. The sample has other DNA sequences that encode this CDR3 too. The rearrangement joins TRBV7-2 to TRBJ1-1; TRBD1 aligns across 10 bases. V lost 1 base to trimming and J lost 4 bases; unmatched junction nucleotides: 3. This CDR3 contains 15 residues. Germline CDR1 is SGHTA and CDR2 is FQGNSA. CDR3 sequence (DNA): TGTGCCAGCAGCTTAGAATGGACAGGGGGCACTGAAGCTTTCTTT. Encoded protein: CASSLEWTGGTEAFF.

This chain links TRBV11-2 with TRBJ2-1; 10 bases align to TRBD2. CDR1 SGHAT and CDR2 FQNNGV come from the germline V gene. The CDR3 contains 14 residues. V lost 6 bases and J lost 7; bases outside the gene matches: 6. CDR3 amino acids: CASSSTTSGNEQFF. In nucleotides, the CDR3 is TGTGCCAGCAGTTCGACGACTAGCGGGAATGAGCAGTTCTTC.

The J gene is TRBJ2-5, the V gene TRBV28, with TRBD1 matching 11 bases. Trimming cost V 5 bases and J 4 bases; bases outside gene matches: 3. Germline CDR1 MDHEN, CDR2 SYDVKM. The CDR3 length is 14 residues. CDR3 loop: CASSRDRGSETQYF. CDR3 bases: TGTGCCAGCAGTCGGGACAGGGGGTCAGAGACCCAGTACTTC. The whole variable domain, filled in from reference TRBV28 and TRBJ2-5, reads DVKVTQSSRYLVKRTGEKVFLECVQDMDHENMFWYRQDPGLGLRLIYFSYDVKMKEKGDIPEGYSVSREKKERFSLILESASTNQTSMYLCASSRDRGSETQYFGPGTRLLVL.

V gene TRBV19 combines with J gene TRBJ2-7, with 7 bases identical to TRBD1. J was trimmed by 3 bases and V by 6 bases; bases with no gene match: 11. The CDR3 runs to 15 residues. CDR1 is LNHDA, CDR2 SQIVND, per germline (reference sequence). CDR3 amino acids: CASSPIGTVIYEQYF. The DNA for the CDR3 is TGTGCCAGTAGCCCCATAGGGACAGTCATCTACGAGCAGTACTTC. Combining the CDR3 with reference TRBV19 and TRBJ2-7 gives the whole variable domain DGGITQSPKYLFRKEGQNVTLSCEQNLNHDAMYWYRQDPGQGLRLIYYSQIVNDFQKGDIAEGYSVSREKKESFPLTVTSAQKNPTAFYLCASSPIGTVIYEQYFGPGTRLTVT.

This clone was observed many times. J is TRBJ1-5 and V is TRBV4-3; D possibly corresponds to TRBD1 (6 bases). The CDR3 runs to 20 residues. The V end lost 0 bases, the J end lost 6 bases, and 27 bases lay between the germline ends. Germline V lookup: CDR1 LGHNA, CDR2 YSLEER. CDR3 DNA: TGCGCCAGCAGCCAAGATAGGGGGGTTCGGGGAGGGAGCGGCGTTCAGCCCCAGCATTTT. This gives the protein CASSQDRGVRGGSGVQPQHF.

This clone appeared a few times. V usage is TRBV5-5 and J usage is TRBJ2-7; D unresolved. CDR3 length: 12 residues. Germline V CDR1 and CDR2: SGHKS, YYEKEE (reference sequence). Deletions cut 5 bases from V and 2 bases from J, with 8 bases between. CDR3 protein: CASRSGPYEQYF. The CDR3 coding sequence is TGTGCCAGCAGATCCGGTCCCTACGAGCAGTACTTC.

This clone was detected a few times. The V gene is TRBV14, the J gene TRBJ2-3, with 11 bases matching TRBD2. Germline CDR1 and CDR2: SGHDN and FVKESK. The CDR3 length is 19 residues. The ends lost 4 bases at V and 0 bases at J; junction bases unmatched: 12. CDR3 nucleotides: TGTGCCAGCAGCCCCCTCTTAGCGGGAGGGCCTTCTAGCACAGATACGCAGTATTTT. Encoded protein: CASSPLLAGGPSSTDTQYF.

This clone turned up a few times. V usage is TRBV29-1 and J usage is TRBJ1-5; D possibly corresponds to TRBD1 (6 bases). The germline V gene encodes CDR1 SQVTM and CDR2 ANQGSEA. The V gene lost 6 bases and the J gene lost 1 base, with 13 bases spanning the gap. There are 14 residues in the CDR3. CDR3 nucleotides: TGCAGCGTCACCACAGGGTTCAGCAATCAGCCCCAGCATTTT. As protein: CSVTTGFSNQPQHF.

The gene calls are TRBV29-1 and TRBJ2-7; a possible D gene is TRBD1 (5 bases). This CDR3 is built from 13 residues. Germline V lookup: CDR1 SQVTM, CDR2 ANQGSEA. V dropped 6 bases and J dropped 2 bases, with 14 bases sitting between them. The CDR3 here is CSVGTTVTYEQYF. Here the CDR3 DNA reads TGCAGCGTGGGAACGACAGTGACCTACGAGCAGTACTTC.

This clone was counted only a few times. This chain links TRBV6-5 with TRBJ2-5; 14 bases line up with TRBD2. Per the germline V gene, CDR1 is MNHEY and CDR2 is SVGAGI. The CDR3 has 15 amino acids. The ends lost 8 bases at V and 5 bases at J; junction bases unmatched: 7. The CDR3 DNA is TGTGCCAGCGAGACCGGGACTAGCGGGAGCGAGACCCAGTACTTC. This codes for CASETGTSGSETQYF.

This clone has only a few counts. The genes are TRBV6-5 and TRBJ2-2, with 14 bases lining up with TRBD2. Losses at the gene ends were 5 bases for V and 10 bases for J; bases not matched to a gene: 3. The CDR3 consists of 14 residues. Per germline, CDR1 MNHEY and CDR2 SVGAGI. CDR3 in DNA: TGTGCCAGCAGTCGACTAGCGGGGGGGTTGGAGCTGTTTTTT. Encoded protein: CASSRLAGGLELFF.

This clone was seen only a few times. The chain carries TRBV4-2 and TRBJ1-5; D is undetermined. This CDR3 is built from 15 residues. The germline gives CDR1 LGHNA, CDR2 YNFKEQ. The germline V and J ends were trimmed by 0 bases and 6 bases, with 12 bases remaining between them. CDR3 protein: CASSQEWQAGQPQHF. The CDR3 DNA follows: TGTGCCAGCAGCCAAGAGTGGCAGGCTGGTCAGCCCCAGCATTTT.

The V and J genes are TRBV4-2 and TRBJ2-5; 9 nucleotides agree with TRBD2. Germline V gives CDR1 LGHNA, CDR2 YNFKEQ. The CDR3 totals 17 residues. V shed 0 bases and J 5 bases; nucleotides not matched to a gene: 10. CDR3 loop: CASSQESTAGGRETQYF. The CDR3 nucleotides are TGTGCCAGCAGCCAAGAAAGTACGGCGGGGGGGCGGGAGACCCAGTACTTC.

This clone was picked up a small number of times. V and J are TRBV4-2 and TRBJ2-7; no firm D call. Germline assignment: CDR1 LGHNA and CDR2 YNFKEQ. V lost 0 bases, J lost 0 bases, and 12 bases lay in between. This CDR3 is 16 amino acids long. DNA of the CDR3: TGTGCCAGCAGCCAAGATAACAGCTTCAACTCCTACGAGCAGTACTTC. This sequence encodes CASSQDNSFNSYEQYF.

The chain has TRBV28 and TRBJ2-1; 8 bases align to TRBD2. The CDR3 is made up of 15 amino acids. Germline CDR1 reads MDHEN; CDR2 reads SYDVKM. With 6 bases clipped from V and 4 bases from J, the junction kept 8 bases outside the gene matches. CDR3 sequence reads: CASSSPGGGYNEQFF. CDR3 coding DNA: TGTGCCAGCAGCAGCCCGGGAGGGGGGTACAATGAGCAGTTCTTC.

This clone was seen repeatedly, ten times or more. The chain links TRBV7-9 to TRBJ1-4; TRBD1 agrees at 10 bases. CDR1 and CDR2 from the germline V gene are SEHNR and FQNEAQ (reference sequence). Trimming cost V 0 bases and J 6 bases; bases outside gene matches: 1. CDR3 length equals 15 residues. CDR3 region: CASSLATGGDEKLFF. The CDR3, as DNA: TGTGCCAGCAGCTTAGCGACAGGGGGCGATGAAAAACTGTTTTTT.

This clone was detected only a few times. The chain recombines TRBV28 with TRBJ1-5; 10 bases line up with TRBD1. There are 14 residues in the CDR3. The germline V gene has CDR1 MDHEN and CDR2 SYDVKM. V lost 7 bases to trimming and J lost 9 bases; unmatched junction nucleotides: 9. The CDR3 region is CASIGGQGIGPQHF. For the CDR3, the DNA is TGTGCCAGCATCGGGGGACAGGGGATTGGGCCCCAGCATTTT. The full variable domain, its missing parts supplied by reference TRBV28 and TRBJ1-5, is DVKVTQSSRYLVKRTGEKVFLECVQDMDHENMFWYRQDPGLGLRLIYFSYDVKMKEKGDIPEGYSVSREKKERFSLILESASTNQTSMYLCASIGGQGIGPQHFGDGTRLSIL.

This clone has just a few counts. The V and J genes are TRBV2 and TRBJ1-5; 7 nucleotides align to TRBD1. CDR1 and CDR2 from the germline V gene are SNHLY and FYNNEI. Germline trimming cut 8 bases from V and 0 bases from J; bases unmatched to any gene: 13. The CDR3 totals 17 residues. The CDR3 DNA follows: TGTGCCAGCGGACTCGGGACAGCCCTAGATAGCAATCAGCCCCAGCATTTT. Translated: CASGLGTALDSNQPQHF.

This clone was picked up a small number of times. The V call is TRBV15, the J call TRBJ1-3; D uncertain. The CDR3 extends over 14 amino acids. From germline, CDR1 is LNHNV and CDR2 YYDKDF (reference sequence). Deletions cut 3 bases from V and 0 bases from J, with 6 bases between. CDR3 bases: TGTGCCACCAGCAGTCGGGGCTCTGGAAACACCATATATTTT. It codes for CATSSRGSGNTIYF.

This clone was counted only a few times. The V gene is TRBV10-3, the J gene TRBJ2-6; the D is unclear. V shed 0 bases and J shed 0 bases, with 3 bases lying between them. The CDR3 has 15 amino acids. Germline lookup yields CDR1 ENHRY and CDR2 SYGVKD. Written as DNA, the CDR3 is TGTGCCATCAGTGAGTCCTCCTCTGGGGCCAACGTCCTGACTTTC. Translating it yields CAISESSSGANVLTF.

This clone was detected a few times. The CDR3 loop reads CASSYANGVRFF. CDR3 in DNA: TGTGCCAGCAGTTACGCAAATGGAGTAAGGTTCTTC. The chain uses TRBV6-5 and TRBJ2-1; D ambiguous. CDR1 is MNHEY, CDR2 SVGAGI, per germline. Trimming took 2 bases from V and 15 from J, leaving 14 bases between them. CDR3 length: 12 amino acids.

This clone was counted between two and nine times. The chain carries TRBV30 and TRBJ1-1; D ambiguous. V shed 8 bases and J shed 2 bases, with 15 bases lying between them. Germline lookup yields CDR1 GTSNPN and CDR2 SVGIG (reference sequence). CDR3 length: 13 residues. In DNA, the CDR3 is TGTGCCCTCTTTGGGCGAACCAACACTGAAGCTTTCTTT. Translation: CALFGRTNTEAFF. The whole variable domain, filled in from reference TRBV30 and TRBJ1-1, reads SQTIHQWPATLVQPVGSPLSLECTVEGTSNPNLYWYRQAAGRGLQLLFYSVGIGQISSEVPQNLSASRPQDRQFILSSKKLLLSDSGFYLCALFGRTNTEAFFGQGTRLTVV.

J is TRBJ2-1 and V is TRBV4-3, with TRBD1 identical over 8 bases. V dropped 1 base and J dropped 1; count of bases not matched to a gene: 3. The germline gives CDR1 LGHNA, CDR2 YSLEER. CDR3 length: 16 residues. The DNA for the CDR3 is TGCGCCAGCAGCCAAGGGACAGGGAATTCCTACAATGAGCAGTTCTTC. Its translation: CASSQGTGNSYNEQFF.

The chain has TRBV11-1 and TRBJ2-1, with D uncertain. CDR1 is SGHAT and CDR2 is FQDESV in the germline V gene (reference sequence). CDR3 size: 12 residues. The V gene lost 4 bases and the J gene lost 3 bases, with 4 bases spanning the gap. CDR3 loop: CASSSIYNEQFF. The CDR3 coding sequence is TGTGCCAGCAGCTCCATCTACAATGAGCAGTTCTTC. Drawing the rest from reference TRBV11-1 and TRBJ2-1, the complete variable domain is EAEVAQSPRYKITEKSQAVAFWCDPISGHATLYWYRQILGQGPELLVQFQDESVVDDSQLPKDRFSAERLKGVDSTLKIQPAELGDSAMYLCASSSIYNEQFFGPGTRLTVL.